This T cell receptor (beta chain) was sequenced in a study of chemoradiotherapy in HPV16-positive cancers. Using immunoSEQ multiplex PCR, the repertoire was profiled, and TCRdb retains in-frame clones only, with some absent. The table includes around 13,000 clones, about 88% detected once. Germline CDR1 reads SGDLS; CDR2 reads YYNGEE. The CDR3 consists of 17 residues. J gave up 8 bases and V 0 bases, and 13 bases lay outside the gene matches. The sequencing here drew on blood, taken from a patient who underwent chemoradiotherapy. The sequence came from a human donor with HPV-associated anogenital cancer. The chain joins TRBV9 to TRBJ1-2, with 10 bases matching TRBD1. The CDR3 DNA reads TGTGCCAGCAGCGTAGCTCCGGACAGGGGGTCGGATTACGGCTACACCTTC. Translation gives CASSVAPDRGSDYGYTF.